Following are 2 T cell receptor beta chains from one sample sequenced in a study of immune cell composition in non-small cell lung cancer. Normal lung was taken at the farthest possible site, at least 3 cm from tumour. Sequencing used immunoSEQ multiplex PCR; TCRdb keeps in-frame clones, though not all of them. The table lists approximately 6,000 clones, around nine tenths of them singletons. What was sequenced was non-adjacent lung tissue. These TCRs come from a human donor with non-small cell lung cancer.

The V call is TRBV14, the J call TRBJ2-2; D is perhaps TRBD2 (6 bases). The CDR3 runs to 17 residues. Trimming took 0 bases from V and 4 from J, leaving 15 bases between them. Per germline, CDR1 SGHDN and CDR2 FVKESK. Written as DNA, the CDR3 is TGTGCCAGCAGCCAAGAGGTTTGGACTACCAGCACCGGGGAGCTGTTTTTT. It encodes CASSQEVWTTSTGELFF.

V gene TRBV7-8 combines with J gene TRBJ1-1; D possibly corresponds to TRBD1 (6 bases). The germline V gene has CDR1 SGHVS and CDR2 FQNEAQ. V was trimmed by 0 bases and J by 5 bases, leaving 16 bases between them. This CDR3 region has 16 residues. The CDR3, as DNA: TGTGCCAGCAGCTTAGCGGCTGGGGGCAAGCAAACTGAAGCTTTCTTT. It translates to CASSLAAGGKQTEAFF.